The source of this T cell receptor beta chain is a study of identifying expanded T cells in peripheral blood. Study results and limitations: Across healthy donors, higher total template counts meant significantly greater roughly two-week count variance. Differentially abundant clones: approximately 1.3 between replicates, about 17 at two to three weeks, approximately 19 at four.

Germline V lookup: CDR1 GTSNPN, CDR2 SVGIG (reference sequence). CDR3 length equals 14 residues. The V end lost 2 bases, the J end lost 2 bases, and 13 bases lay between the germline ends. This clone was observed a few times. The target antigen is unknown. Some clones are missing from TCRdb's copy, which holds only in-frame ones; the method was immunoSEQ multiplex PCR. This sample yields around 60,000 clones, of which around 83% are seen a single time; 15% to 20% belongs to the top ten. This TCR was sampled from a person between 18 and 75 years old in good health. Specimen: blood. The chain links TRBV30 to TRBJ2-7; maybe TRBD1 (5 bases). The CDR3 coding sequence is TGTGCCTGGAGTATACAGGTTTCCCCCTACGAGCAGTACTTC. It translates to CAWSIQVSPYEQYF. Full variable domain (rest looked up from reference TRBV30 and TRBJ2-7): SQTIHQWPATLVQPVGSPLSLECTVEGTSNPNLYWYRQAAGRGLQLLFYSVGIGQISSEVPQNLSASRPQDRQFILSSKKLLLSDSGFYLCAWSIQVSPYEQYFGPGTRLTVT.